This TCR beta chain originates from a study of T cell repertoires in cytomegalovirus infection. Study background: Epitope selection comprised recently identified HLA-C-restricted CMV epitopes and well-studied HLA-B-restricted CMV epitopes. Matching HLA type and CMV infection were both indicated by public TCR beta signatures.

Via MiXCR, TCRdb re-called the reads, giving one row per CDR3 protein. The table includes just under 500,000 distinct CDR3 sequences, 33% detected once. On this clonotype itself: Its cognate antigen is unknown.

V lost 11 bases and J lost 9, with 17 bases in between. CDR1 is LNHDA, CDR2 SQIVND, per germline (reference sequence). The CDR3 is 13 residues long. Overall study results and limits: Dominant in the ex vivo response were TCR beta clonotypes restricted by HLA-C and specific for CMV. Summed public TCR beta family frequency identified CMV carriers bearing the relevant HLA.

The sequence was obtained from a human donor in good health (CMV status not recorded). Some clones in this sample may be carry-over from other donors' samples. This sample comprised cultured PBMCs, obtained from culture after CMV antigen stimulation. The J gene is TRBJ1-6, the V gene TRBV19; D might be TRBD1 (6 bases). The CDR3 DNA is TGTGCCGCCTCGTCAGGGGTTTTTTCACCCCTCCACTTT. Translation: CAASSGVFSPLHF.